The 7 T cell receptor beta chains listed next were all sequenced from one sample in a study of blood T cell repertoires in COVID-19. Clones were read by immunoSEQ multiplex PCR, and TCRdb kept only the in-frame ones, dropping some. Of 130,000 to 150,000 clones in the sample, around 87% were seen once. The specimen was PBMCs or T cells enriched from blood (not recorded which). These receptors were collected from a woman between 40 and 50 years old who had been exposed to COVID-19.

The rearrangement uses TRBV7-9 and TRBJ1-2, with no clear D. The CDR3 is 12 amino acids. Trimming cost V 3 bases and J 8 bases, with 10 bases left between them. Germline lookup yields CDR1 SEHNR and CDR2 FQNEAQ (reference sequence). Here the CDR3 reads CASSFLTGGYTF. Written as DNA, the CDR3 is TGTGCCAGCAGCTTCCTCACGGGGGGCTACACCTTC. The full variable domain, rest sourced from reference TRBV7-9 and TRBJ1-2, is DTGVSQNPRHKITKRGQNVTFRCDPISEHNRLYWYRQTLGQGPEFLTYFQNEAQLEKSRLLSDRFSAERPKGSFSTLEIQRTEQGDSAMYLCASSFLTGGYTFGSGTRLTVV.

The rearrangement links TRBV2 to TRBJ2-5; the match to TRBD2 covers 13 bases. This CDR3 contains 15 residues. With V trimmed by 6 bases and J by 3 bases, 4 bases remained unmatched. In germline, CDR1 is SNHLY, CDR2 FYNNEI. The CDR3 loop reads CASRRTSGGEETQYF. CDR3 nucleotide sequence: TGTGCCAGCAGACGGACTAGCGGGGGTGAAGAGACCCAGTACTTC. Drawing the rest from reference TRBV2 and TRBJ2-5, the complete variable domain is EPEVTQTPSHQVTQMGQEVILRCVPISNHLYFYWYRQILGQKVEFLVSFYNNEISEKSEIFDDQFSVERPDGSNFTLKIRSTKLEDSAMYFCASRRTSGGEETQYFGPGTRLLVL.

The chain carries TRBV3-1 (or the pseudogene TRBV3-2) and TRBJ2-7; no definite D call. From germline, CDR1 is LGHDT and CDR2 YNNKEL (reference sequence). The CDR3 runs 15 residues. Trimming removed 0 bases from V and 8 bases from J, with 17 bases in between. CDR3 in DNA: TGTGCCAGCAGCCAAGATAGGAGCCCCAGCCATCAGCAGTACTTC. This encodes CASSQDRSPSHQQYF.

The chain carries TRBV19 and TRBJ1-5; D is unclear. V was shortened by 3 bases and J by 4 bases, with 13 bases between the two germline ends. CDR1 and CDR2 from the germline V gene are LNHDA and SQIVND (reference sequence). This CDR3 region has 15 residues. CDR3 protein: CASSIQKGGNQPQHF. CDR3 DNA sequence: TGTGCCAGTAGTATTCAGAAGGGAGGGAATCAGCCCCAGCATTTT.

The chain couples TRBV2 to TRBJ2-3, with a tentative D call TRBD2 (5 bases). The CDR3 runs to 14 residues. V was pared by 8 bases and J by 2 bases, with 14 bases between. Per the germline V gene, CDR1 is SNHLY and CDR2 is FYNNEI. CDR3 nucleotides: TGTGCCAGCTGCTCGCGGGTAATCACAGATACGCAGTATTTT. Its protein is CASCSRVITDTQYF.

The chain links TRBV4-1 to TRBJ2-1, with D possibly being TRBD1 (6 bases). V lost 2 bases and J lost 1, with 12 bases in between. This CDR3 has 16 amino acids. Per the germline V gene, CDR1 is MGHRA and CDR2 is YSYEKL. DNA for the CDR3: TGCGCCAGCAGCCAACAACTGGGGGCTTCCTACAATGAGCAGTTCTTC. It yields the protein CASSQQLGASYNEQFF.

The count of this clone is one. The chain joins TRBV5-1 to TRBJ1-1, with a weak D call TRBD1 (6 bases). Per the germline V gene, CDR1 is SGHRS and CDR2 is YFSETQ. CDR3 length: 15 amino acids. The germline V and J ends were trimmed by 3 bases and 0 bases, with 12 bases remaining between them. DNA of the CDR3: TGCGCCAGCAGCTACCTGGACAGCATGAACACTGAAGCTTTCTTT. Translating gives CASSYLDSMNTEAFF.